The rows below give T cell receptor beta chains drawn from one sample of a study of cytomegalovirus exposure and HLA in healthy donors. Profiling relied on immunoSEQ multiplex PCR, and the TCRdb table lists in-frame clones only, not all of them. The sample records 100,000 to 150,000 clones, 89% being singletons. Sequenced sample: PBMCs. These receptor sequences come from a woman younger than 35 in good health and CMV-seronegative. CDR3s include the opening cysteine and the closing phenylalanine or tryptophan. D genes are given only for firm matches. Clone size is given for some rows only: seen once, a few or many times, or a class if the clone is expanded.

clone_size d_call j_call cdr3_length v_call cdr3_aa cdr3_nt
. . TRBJ1-1 13 TRBV29-1 CSVEPTGGTEAFF TGCAGCGTTGAACCTACGGGGGGCACTGAAGCTTTCTTT
. . TRBJ2-3 11 TRBV28 CASQGSDTQYF TGTGCCAGCCAGGGGTCAGATACGCAGTATTTT
. . TRBJ2-7 11 TRBV10-2 CASSLNYEQYF TGCGCCAGCAGCCTAAACTACGAGCAGTACTTC
. TRBD1 TRBJ2-7 15 TRBV27 CASSLSGQVSYEQYF TGTGCCAGCAGTTTATCGGGACAGGTGTCCTACGAGCAGTACTTC
few . TRBJ1-5 14 TRBV7-9 CASSVGPSNQPQHF TGTGCCAGCAGCGTGGGGCCTAGCAATCAGCCCCAGCATTTT
. TRBD2 TRBJ2-1 14 TRBV28 CASSLGGGPNEQFF TGTGCCAGCAGTTTAGGGGGAGGGCCAAATGAGCAGTTCTTC
. . TRBJ2-7 12 TRBV10-2 CASSEREYEQYF TGCGCCAGCAGTGAGAGGGAGTACGAGCAGTACTTC
. TRBD2 TRBJ2-7 19 TRBV7-2 CASSTGLAGVLRGVHEQYF TGTGCCAGCAGCACCGGACTAGCGGGAGTCCTACGGGGGGTCCACGAGCAGTACTTC
. TRBD1 TRBJ1-1 13 TRBV10-3 CAIRGTGLAEAFF TGTGCCATCAGGGGGACAGGGTTGGCTGAAGCTTTCTTT
. TRBD2 TRBJ2-7 15 TRBV7-6 CASSSGLAGGNEQYF TGTGCCAGCAGTTCAGGACTAGCGGGAGGTAACGAGCAGTACTTC
. . TRBJ2-1 11 TRBV6-4 CASRLEDEQFF TGTGCCAGCAGACTCGAAGATGAGCAGTTCTTC
. TRBD1 TRBJ1-1 16 TRBV25-1 CASSELEGQGGTEAFF TGTGCCAGCAGTGAACTAGAAGGACAGGGCGGCACTGAAGCTTTCTTT
. TRBD2 TRBJ2-7 15 TRBV19 CASSSGLAAVGEQYF TGTGCCAGTAGTAGTGGACTAGCGGCAGTTGGGGAGCAGTACTTC
. TRBD1 TRBJ2-7 13 TRBV5-1 CASSDGQGYEQYF TGCGCCAGCAGCGACGGACAGGGCTACGAGCAGTACTTC
once . TRBJ2-7 14 TRBV28 CASSFGGPLGEQYF TGTGCCAGCAGTTTTGGCGGGCCTCTCGGCGAGCAGTACTTC
. TRBD1 TRBJ2-5 15 TRBV5-4 CASSKMTGGIETQYF TGTGCCAGCAGCAAAATGACAGGGGGCATTGAGACCCAGTACTTC
. TRBD1 TRBJ2-7 14 TRBV5-1 CASSLGGGEYEQYF TGCGCCAGCAGCTTGGGAGGGGGCGAGTACGAGCAGTACTTC
once . TRBJ1-2 14 TRBV5-1 CASSLQPSNYGYTF TGCGCCAGCAGCTTACAGCCCTCTAACTATGGCTACACCTTC
. TRBD2 TRBJ2-2 14 TRBV30 CAWILAENTGELFF TGTGCCTGGATACTAGCGGAGAACACCGGGGAGCTGTTTTTT
. TRBD1 TRBJ2-3 15 TRBV11-2 CASSSDRTSTDTQYF TGTGCCAGCAGCTCGGACAGGACTAGCACAGATACGCAGTATTTT
. TRBD2 TRBJ2-7 15 TRBV7-2 CASSEGLAGVYEQYF TGTGCCAGCAGCGAGGGACTAGCGGGAGTCTACGAGCAGTACTTC
. TRBD2 TRBJ2-3 15 TRBV11-3 CASSPTGGAGDTQYF TGTGCCAGCAGCCCGACGGGGGGAGCGGGAGATACGCAGTATTTT
. TRBD1 TRBJ1-5 16 TRBV28 CASSLRVTGKLLPQHF TGTGCCAGCAGTTTGAGGGTGACAGGGAAGTTGCTGCCCCAGCATTTT
. . TRBJ2-1 14 TRBV7-8 CASSLEWRANEQFF TGTGCCAGCAGCTTAGAATGGAGGGCCAATGAGCAGTTCTTC
. TRBD2 TRBJ2-3 17 TRBV11-3 CASSLVLAGDGSDTQYF TGTGCCAGCAGTCTTGTTCTTGCGGGAGACGGGTCAGATACGCAGTATTTT
. . TRBJ2-3 15 TRBV13 CASSLQGQGTDTQYF TGTGCCAGCAGCTTACAGGGCCAAGGCACAGATACGCAGTATTTT
. . TRBJ2-3 15 TRBV13 CASSLGLRVTDTQYF TGTGCCAGCAGCTTGGGTCTGCGGGTTACAGATACGCAGTATTTT
. . TRBJ2-2 12 TRBV28 CASHAPAGELFF TGTGCCAGCCACGCCCCGGCCGGGGAGCTGTTTTTT
. TRBD1 TRBJ1-4 14 TRBV5-1 CASSDGTANEKLFF TGCGCCAGCAGCGACGGGACAGCTAATGAAAAACTGTTTTTT
. . TRBJ1-2 13 TRBV7-9 CASSLGENYGYTF TGTGCCAGCAGCTTAGGAGAAAATTATGGCTACACCTTC